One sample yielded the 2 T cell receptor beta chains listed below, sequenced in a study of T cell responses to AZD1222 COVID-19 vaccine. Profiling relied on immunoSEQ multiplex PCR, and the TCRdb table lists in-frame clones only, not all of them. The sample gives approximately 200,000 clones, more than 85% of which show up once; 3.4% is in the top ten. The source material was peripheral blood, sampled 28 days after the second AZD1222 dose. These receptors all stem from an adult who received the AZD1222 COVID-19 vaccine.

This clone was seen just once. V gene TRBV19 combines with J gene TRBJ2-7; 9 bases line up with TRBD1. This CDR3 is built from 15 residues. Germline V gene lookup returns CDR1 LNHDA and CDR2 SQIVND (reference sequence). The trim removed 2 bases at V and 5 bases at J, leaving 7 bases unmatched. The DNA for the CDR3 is TGTGCCAGTAGTATAACAGGGGGCACGGAAAACGAGCAGTACTTC. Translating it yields CASSITGGTENEQYF.

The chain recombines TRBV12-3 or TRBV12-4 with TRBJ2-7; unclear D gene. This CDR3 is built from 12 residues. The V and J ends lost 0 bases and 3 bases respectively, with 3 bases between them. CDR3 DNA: TGTGCCAGCAGTTTAGCGGGCTACGAGCAGTACTTC. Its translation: CASSLAGYEQYF.